This T cell receptor (beta chain) comes out of a study of cytomegalovirus exposure and HLA in healthy donors. Study as a whole: The same platform was used for the roughly 110 validation repertoires as for the approximately 720 first-cohort repertoires, as reported in a later analysis. The study's findings and limits: One later analysis, an examination of the approximately 120 validation repertoires, found that first-cohort TCR clusters tended to co-occur in them. It was reported that the classifier diagnosed cytomegalovirus status with high specificity and sensitivity in both the original and validation cohorts. Some TCR beta chains (roughly 150 of them) were listed as cytomegalovirus-associated.

Details on this clone: Its antigen remains unidentified.

The method was immunoSEQ multiplex PCR; TCRdb's version includes in-frame clones alone and lacks a portion of them. The sample contains 90,000 to 120,000 clones, around 95% of which appear only once. The CDR3 is made up of 14 amino acids. V was pared by 5 bases and J by 7 bases, with 8 bases of the junction left unmatched. Germline CDR1 SGHVS, CDR2 FQNEAQ. This receptor was taken from a woman between 18 and 29 years old in good health and CMV-seronegative. Specimen: PBMCs. This chain links TRBV7-8 with TRBJ1-2, with 9 bases that match TRBD1. The chain's CDR3 is CASSLHRGPSGYTF. In nucleotides, the CDR3 is TGTGCCAGCAGCCTCCACAGGGGGCCTAGTGGCTACACCTTC.